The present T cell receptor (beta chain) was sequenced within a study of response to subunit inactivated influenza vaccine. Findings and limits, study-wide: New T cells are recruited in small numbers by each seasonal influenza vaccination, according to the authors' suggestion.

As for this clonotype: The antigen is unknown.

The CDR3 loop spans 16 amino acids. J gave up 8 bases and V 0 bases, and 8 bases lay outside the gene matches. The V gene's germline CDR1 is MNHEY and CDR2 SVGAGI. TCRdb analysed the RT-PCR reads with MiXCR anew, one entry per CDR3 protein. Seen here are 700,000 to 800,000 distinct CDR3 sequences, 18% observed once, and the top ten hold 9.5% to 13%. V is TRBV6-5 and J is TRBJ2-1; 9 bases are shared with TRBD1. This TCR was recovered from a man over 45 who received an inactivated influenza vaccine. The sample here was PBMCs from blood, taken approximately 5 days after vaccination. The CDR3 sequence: CASSYSSGQGEDEQFF. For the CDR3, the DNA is TGTGCCAGCAGTTACTCATCGGGACAGGGTGAGGATGAGCAGTTCTTC.